The next 6 T cell receptor beta chains were all read from a single sample in a study of T cells after yellow fever vaccination. Using its own MiXCR run on the 5' RACE reads, TCRdb lists one record per CDR3 protein. The sample contains 300,000 to 400,000 distinct CDR3 sequences, around 13% of which appear only once. The sequencing here drew on CD4+ T cells sorted from PBMCs, taken 15 days after the yellow fever booster vaccination. These receptors were taken from a man younger than 30 who received the YFV17D yellow fever vaccine.

Here the CDR3 reads CSAGGGLGTDTQYF. DNA for the CDR3: TGCAGTGCCGGCGGGGGGCTCGGTACAGATACGCAGTATTTT. J is TRBJ2-3 and V is TRBV20-1; 8 bases are a match to TRBD2. Germline CDR1 is DFQATT and CDR2 is SNEGSKA (reference sequence). This CDR3 contains 14 residues. V dropped 6 bases and J dropped 3; count of bases not matched to a gene: 8.

This clonotype was counted at least ten times. This chain joins TRBV4-1 and TRBJ2-6; no clear D. Germline V gene lookup returns CDR1 MGHRA and CDR2 YSYEKL. The V gene lost 1 base and the J gene lost 2 bases, with 9 bases spanning the gap. The CDR3 covers 16 residues. This CDR3 reads CASSQGHGPGANVLTF. The CDR3 nucleotides are TGCGCCAGCAGCCAAGGGCACGGCCCTGGGGCCAACGTCCTGACTTTC.

This clonotype occurred a few times. V gene TRBV9 combines with J gene TRBJ2-1, with 7 nucleotides matching TRBD2. J was trimmed by 9 bases and V by 5 bases; bases with no gene match: 5. Germline V gene lookup returns CDR1 SGDLS and CDR2 YYNGEE. This CDR3 has 12 amino acids. In DNA, the CDR3 is TGTGCCAGCAGTCAAGGGGAGGGTGAGCAGTTCTTC. Its protein is CASSQGEGEQFF.

This clonotype was seen only a few times. J is TRBJ2-5 and V is TRBV7-2; no reliable D call. V was pared by 5 bases and J by 7 bases, with 14 bases between. The CDR3 loop spans 13 amino acids. Per the germline V gene, CDR1 is SGHTA and CDR2 is FQGNSA. CDR3 loop: CASSTRAAATQYF. The CDR3 DNA reads as TGTGCCAGCAGCACCCGGGCCGCTGCGACCCAGTACTTC.

The chain uses TRBV15 and TRBJ1-1, with 8 bases that match TRBD1. Germline CDR1 reads LNHNV; CDR2 reads YYDKDF (reference sequence). The V segment lost 5 bases and the J segment 9 bases; nucleotides outside the gene matches: 8. The CDR3 runs 13 residues. CDR3 region: CATSSRTGIKAFF. The CDR3 nucleotides read TGTGCCACCAGCTCCCGGACAGGGATAAAAGCTTTCTTT.

This clonotype was seen a few times. V gene TRBV30 combines with J gene TRBJ2-2; 10 bases match TRBD1. Unmatched junction bases numbered 2, after V lost 0 bases and J lost 4 bases. Germline V CDR1 and CDR2: GTSNPN, SVGIG (reference sequence). The CDR3 loop spans 15 amino acids. The CDR3 spells CAWSVGQGGTGELFF. CDR3 sequence (DNA): TGTGCCTGGAGTGTCGGACAGGGGGGCACCGGGGAGCTGTTTTTT.